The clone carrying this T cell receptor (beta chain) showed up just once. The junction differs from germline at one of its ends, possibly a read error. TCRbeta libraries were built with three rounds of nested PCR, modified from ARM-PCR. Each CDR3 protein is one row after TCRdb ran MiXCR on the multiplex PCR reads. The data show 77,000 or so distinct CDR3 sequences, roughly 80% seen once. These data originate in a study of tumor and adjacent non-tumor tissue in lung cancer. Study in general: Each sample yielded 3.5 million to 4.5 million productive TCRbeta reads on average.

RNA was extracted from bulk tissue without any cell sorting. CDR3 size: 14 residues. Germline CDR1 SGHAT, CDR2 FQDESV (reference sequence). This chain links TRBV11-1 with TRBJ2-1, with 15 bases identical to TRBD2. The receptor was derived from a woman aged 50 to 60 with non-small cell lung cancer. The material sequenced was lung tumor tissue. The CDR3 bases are TGCGCCTGCACCTCAGGACTAGCGGGAGGGTTGCAGTTCTTC. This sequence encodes CACTSGLAGGLQFF.